This T cell receptor (beta chain) came from a study of T-cell reconstitution after alpha-beta-depleted transplantation in children. The V end lost 3 bases, the J end lost 5 bases, and 11 bases lay between the germline ends. The CDR3 contains 14 residues. Germline CDR1 and CDR2: SEHNR and FQNEAQ (reference sequence). Findings of the study overall: Reportedly, only several hundred clones from non-depleted graft cells drove alpha-beta T-cell counts at about two months. After transplant, high TCRbeta diversity at day 60 in some patients arose from surviving recipient T cells and thymic progenitors.

Unique molecular identifiers tagged the TCRbeta library. Each CDR3 protein is one row after TCRdb ran MiXCR on the PCR reads. The sample yields about 590,000 distinct CDR3 sequences, 10% to 15% seen once. Ten or more counts support this clonotype. Its target is unknown. The chain carries TRBV7-9 and TRBJ2-1; tentative D call: TRBD2 (6 bases). This clonotype originated in a male patient between 5 and 17 years old who had a stem cell transplant for acute myeloid leukemia, so the T cells may come from the graft donor. The starting material was PBMCs, mostly from graft donor cells, obtained 360 days after TCRalphabeta/CD19-depleted stem cell transplant. CDR3 coding DNA: TGTGCCAGCAGCTTGTCGGGGGAACACAATGAGCAGTTCTTC. Its translation: CASSLSGEHNEQFF.